The subject of this entry is one TCR beta chain. CDR1 and CDR2 from the germline V gene are MDHEN and SYDVKM. The CDR3 length is 14 residues. The V and J ends lost 3 bases and 5 bases, in that order; junction bases with no gene match: 5. This specimen belongs to a study of blood T cell repertoires in COVID-19. Study-wide background: The study drew acute and convalescent COVID-19 samples from the United States, Italy and Spain. PBMCs, B-cell-depleted T cells, or T cells provided the cDNA or gDNA that made up the material.

In the original workflow: Reference gene primer amplification yielded estimated nucleated cell counts. Libraries were prepared by immunoSEQ multiplex PCR; TCRdb keeps only in-frame clonotypes and omits some of them. Clone size and V and J calls were adopted from that table, with D and trimming inferred from the DNA. The table has about 160,000 clones, less than 85% seen once. Sequencing was performed on peripheral blood. The sequence was obtained from a human donor with acute or convalescent COVID-19. The donor label of this sample is uncertain. The chain recombines TRBV28 with TRBJ1-2; TRBD1 aligns across 8 bases. Here the CDR3 DNA reads TGTGCCAGCAGTTTGATTGGGACAGGATATGGCTACACCTTC. Translation: CASSLIGTGYGYTF.